In its sample, the clone carrying this TCR beta chain was seen a few times. What it binds is unknown. CDR1 is DFQATT, CDR2 SNEGSKA, per germline (reference sequence). The CDR3 is 14 amino acids. The germline V and J ends were trimmed by 3 bases and 1 base, with 12 bases remaining between them. The source of the sample is a study of response to subunit inactivated influenza vaccine. From the RT-PCR reads, TCRdb called clonotypes with MiXCR, one entry per CDR3 protein. Of almost 250,000 distinct CDR3 sequences in the sample, more than 9% are singletons; the top ten hold approximately 7.8%. Study-level points and caveats: Few new T cells, the authors suggested, are recruited by each seasonal influenza vaccination.

The sequence was collected from a man in his fifties who received an inactivated influenza vaccine. The sequencing here drew on non-naive T cells sorted from PBMCs, taken roughly 2 weeks before vaccination. The chain recombines TRBV20-1 with TRBJ1-1; no reliable D call. The CDR3 nucleotides read TGCAGTGCTAGGGCGGGCAGCTCGAACACTGAAGCTTTCTTT. This sequence encodes CSARAGSSNTEAFF.